Sequencing of this TCR beta chain was carried out in a study of T cells in women clearing cervical HPV infection. Study-wide context: Case blood was drawn when the lesion was first found; control blood after infection became undetectable. Only a few women had HLA typing results available.

As to this clone: Its antigen is unknown. At one end, the junction sequence differs from germline, possibly due to a read error. The CDR3 end is not reached by the read, which stops 3 residues before it; the germline J gene fills it in.

immunoSEQ multiplex PCR used an average of 1200 ng genomic DNA. Assay: immunoSEQ multiplex PCR; the TCRdb copy retains only in-frame clones and omits some. Across 15,000 to 20,000 clones, the top ten clones capture 10% of the sample. Study-wide points: Cases carried less TRBV6-7 than controls: 0.11% versus 0.16%.

This CDR3 is 15 amino acids long. CDR1 and CDR2 from the germline V gene are LGHNA and YNFKEQ. Sequencing was done on a sample of blood buffy coat. The gene calls are TRBV4-2 and TRBJ2-3, with D tentatively TRBD2 (6 bases). This TCR was sampled from a woman between 18 and 70 years old with a cervical HPV16 infection that either progressed to CIN3+ or cleared (not recorded which). The CDR3 DNA, read in part, is TGCGCCAGCAGCCAAGATGGGGGACTTTTTTCTACG. It encodes CASSQDGGLFST. The CDR3, in full, reads CASSQDGGLFSTQYF.